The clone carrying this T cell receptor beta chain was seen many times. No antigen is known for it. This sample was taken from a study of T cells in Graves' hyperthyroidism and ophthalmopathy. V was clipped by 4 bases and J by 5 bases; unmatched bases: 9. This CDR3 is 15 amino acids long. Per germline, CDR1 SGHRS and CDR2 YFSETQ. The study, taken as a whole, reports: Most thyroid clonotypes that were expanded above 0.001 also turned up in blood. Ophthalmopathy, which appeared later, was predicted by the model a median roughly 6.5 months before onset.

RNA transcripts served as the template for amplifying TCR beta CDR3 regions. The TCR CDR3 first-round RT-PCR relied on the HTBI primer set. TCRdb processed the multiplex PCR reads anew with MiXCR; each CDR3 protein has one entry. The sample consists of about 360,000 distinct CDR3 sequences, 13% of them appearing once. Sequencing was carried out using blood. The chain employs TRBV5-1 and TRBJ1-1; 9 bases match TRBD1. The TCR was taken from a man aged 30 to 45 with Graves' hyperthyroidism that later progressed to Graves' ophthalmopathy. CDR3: CASSGMDRGETEAFF. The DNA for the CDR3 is TGCGCCAGCAGCGGCATGGACAGGGGTGAGACTGAAGCTTTCTTT.